Following are 20 T cell receptor beta chains from one sample sequenced in a study of shared clonotypes between healthy human individuals. Only in-frame clones appear in the TCRdb table, and some are missing; sequencing was by immunoSEQ multiplex PCR. The table shows some 2 million clones, with 90% to 95% occurring only once. The sample was naive CD4+ T cells sorted from blood. The subset is: CD45RA+ positively selected. These receptors came from a man between 18 and 35 years old in good health.

The rearrangement links TRBV15 to TRBJ1-1; D call uncertain. V lost 0 bases, J lost 6 bases, and 11 bases lay in between. The CDR3 consists of 14 residues. From germline, CDR1 is LNHNV and CDR2 YYDKDF (reference sequence). The CDR3 spells CATSRDRGSPEAFF. Here the CDR3 DNA reads TGTGCCACCAGCAGAGATCGCGGCAGCCCTGAAGCTTTCTTT.

Turning to this clone: Other nucleotide sequences in the sample specify the same CDR3. The V gene is TRBV18, the J gene TRBJ1-5; no definite D call. Trimming took off 1 base at V and 4 bases at J, with 8 bases between the two ends. The CDR3 runs to 14 residues. The germline gives CDR1 KGHSH, CDR2 LQKENI. The CDR3 DNA sequence: TGTGCCAGCTCACCACAGGGTGGAAATCAGCCCCAGCATTTT. Residues: CASSPQGGNQPQHF. Full variable domain (missing parts from reference TRBV18 and TRBJ1-5): NAGVMQNPRHLVRRRGQEARLRCSPMKGHSHVYWYRQLPEEGLKFMVYLQKENIIDESGMPKERFSAEFPKEGPSILRIQQVVRGDSAAYFCASSPQGGNQPQHFGDGTRLSIL.

The gene calls are TRBV7-9 and TRBJ2-3, with D maybe TRBD1 (6 bases). The CDR3 runs 14 residues. V lost 4 bases and J lost 7, with 15 bases in between. In germline, CDR1 is SEHNR, CDR2 FQNEAQ (reference sequence). Here the CDR3 reads CASSSWTVYNTQYF. The CDR3 DNA sequence: TGTGCCAGCAGCTCCTGGACAGTATACAATACGCAGTATTTT. Full variable domain (remainder filled in from reference TRBV7-9 and TRBJ2-3): DTGVSQNPRHKITKRGQNVTFRCDPISEHNRLYWYRQTLGQGPEFLTYFQNEAQLEKSRLLSDRFSAERPKGSFSTLEIQRTEQGDSAMYLCASSSWTVYNTQYFGPGTRLTVL.

V and J are TRBV5-1 and TRBJ2-6; D not certain. V lost 4 bases and J 1 base, leaving 9 bases between the germline ends. The CDR3 contains 15 residues. CDR1 SGHRS and CDR2 YFSETQ come from the germline V gene. CDR3 coding DNA: TGCGCCAGCAGCGTAACGCCTTCTGGGGCCAACGTCCTGACTTTC. Translating it yields CASSVTPSGANVLTF.

The J gene is TRBJ1-6, the V gene TRBV6-4; D uncertain. Trimming stripped 3 bases from V and 9 bases from J, with 9 bases between. CDR1 is MRHNA and CDR2 is SNTAGT in the germline V gene. The CDR3 covers 13 residues. The CDR3 nucleotides read TGTGCCAGCAGTGAATACCGGAGTTCACCCCTCCACTTT. Translated: CASSEYRSSPLHF.

Details on this clone: The same CDR3 also results from other DNA sequences found in this sample. The chain links TRBV9 to TRBJ1-1; D gene uncertain. Deletions cut 0 bases from V and 1 base from J, with 4 bases between. The CDR3 covers 13 residues. Looked up from germline, CDR1 is SGDLS and CDR2 is YYNGEE. The CDR3 coding sequence is TGTGCCAGCAGCGTAGCCGGGAACACTGAAGCTTTCTTT. Amino acid sequence: CASSVAGNTEAFF.

This chain links TRBV7-9 with TRBJ1-1; 8 nucleotides agree with TRBD1. Per the germline V gene, CDR1 is SEHNR and CDR2 is FQNEAQ (reference sequence). This CDR3 is 17 amino acids long. The V segment lost 5 bases and the J segment 0 bases; nucleotides outside the gene matches: 11. CDR3 sequence (DNA): TGTGCCAGCAGCGCGGGACAGGCGAACTTTATGAACACTGAAGCTTTCTTT. Its protein is CASSAGQANFMNTEAFF.

The V gene is TRBV9, the J gene TRBJ2-7, with D possibly TRBD1 on 5 matching bases. CDR1 is SGDLS, CDR2 YYNGEE, per germline. V lost 0 bases and J lost 7, with 11 bases in between. CDR3 size: 13 residues. In DNA form, the CDR3 reads TGTGCCAGCAGCGTAGTTCAGGGTACTGAGCAGTACTTC. As protein: CASSVVQGTEQYF.

This rearrangement joins TRBV6-5 to TRBJ1-1, with TRBD1 matching 10 bases. In germline, CDR1 is MNHEY, CDR2 SVGAGI. With V trimmed by 7 bases and J by 4 bases, 6 bases remained unmatched. CDR3 length equals 14 residues. This chain's CDR3 is CASKTGTGVTEAFF. CDR3 nucleotide sequence: TGTGCCAGCAAGACCGGGACAGGGGTCACTGAAGCTTTCTTT.

The rearrangement joins TRBV28 to TRBJ1-1, with D unclear. With 5 bases removed from V and 1 base from J, the gap between germline ends came to 8 bases. The germline V gene has CDR1 MDHEN and CDR2 SYDVKM. CDR3 length: 13 residues. CDR3 residues: CASSAVPNTEAFF. The CDR3 DNA reads as TGTGCCAGCAGTGCGGTTCCGAACACTGAAGCTTTCTTT.

The chain carries TRBV5-6 and TRBJ2-3; TRBD2 matches at 8 bases. The CDR3 length is 15 residues. From germline, CDR1 is SGHDT and CDR2 YYEEEE. With 0 bases clipped from V and 4 bases from J, the junction kept 4 bases outside the gene matches. The chain's CDR3 is CASSLASGRPDTQYF. The CDR3, as DNA: TGTGCCAGCAGCTTGGCTAGCGGGCGCCCAGATACGCAGTATTTT.

The V gene is TRBV18, the J gene TRBJ2-1, with 7 bases matching TRBD2. V dropped 8 bases and J dropped 5; count of bases not matched to a gene: 9. The CDR3 is 14 residues long. Germline loops: CDR1 KGHSH, CDR2 LQKENI. This chain's CDR3 is CASPRGVGDNEQFF. CDR3 coding DNA: TGTGCCAGCCCCCGGGGGGTAGGGGACAATGAGCAGTTCTTC. The variable domain in full, completed from reference TRBV18 and TRBJ2-1, reads NAGVMQNPRHLVRRRGQEARLRCSPMKGHSHVYWYRQLPEEGLKFMVYLQKENIIDESGMPKERFSAEFPKEGPSILRIQQVVRGDSAAYFCASPRGVGDNEQFFGPGTRLTVL.

The chain joins TRBV5-1 to TRBJ2-3; 10 bases map to TRBD2. The germline V gene encodes CDR1 SGHRS and CDR2 YFSETQ. This CDR3 region has 14 residues. With V trimmed by 5 bases and J by 4 bases, 4 bases remained unmatched. The CDR3 reads CASRAGGPADTQYF. The CDR3 DNA is TGCGCCAGCAGAGCGGGAGGGCCCGCAGATACGCAGTATTTT. Combining the CDR3 with reference TRBV5-1 and TRBJ2-3 gives the whole variable domain KAGVTQTPRYLIKTRGQQVTLSCSPISGHRSVSWYQQTPGQGLQFLFEYFSETQRNKGNFPGRFSGRQFSNSRSEMNVSTLELGDSALYLCASRAGGPADTQYFGPGTRLTVL.

This chain uses TRBV6-1 with TRBJ2-5; 9 bases map to TRBD1. The germline V gene encodes CDR1 MNHNS and CDR2 SASEGT. The CDR3 consists of 15 residues. V lost 9 bases to trimming and J lost 4 bases; unmatched junction nucleotides: 12. CDR3 sequence reads: CASITGGFSGETQYF. The CDR3 DNA reads TGTGCCAGTATTACAGGGGGCTTTTCGGGAGAGACCCAGTACTTC.

The chain combines TRBV25-1 with TRBJ1-4; 7 bases agree with TRBD1. There are 15 residues in the CDR3. Germline loops: CDR1 MGHDK, CDR2 SYGVNS. The V and J ends lost 3 bases and 2 bases, in that order; junction bases with no gene match: 3. Here the CDR3 reads CASSDWGQTNEKLFF. The CDR3, as DNA: TGTGCCAGCAGTGATTGGGGACAGACTAATGAAAAACTGTTTTTT.

Worth noting for this clone: Additional DNA sequences in this sample encode the identical CDR3. CDR3 sequence (DNA): TGCGCCAGCAGCTTGCTCTCCGGGGGAACCGGGGAGCTGTTTTTT. Protein: CASSLLSGGTGELFF. The genes are TRBV5-1 and TRBJ2-2; D is possibly TRBD2 (6 bases). V lost 1 base, J lost 5 bases, and 12 bases lay in between. This CDR3 has 15 residues. Looked up from germline, CDR1 is SGHRS and CDR2 is YFSETQ.

The genes are TRBV15 and TRBJ2-1; unclear D gene. The CDR3 runs 15 residues. With 8 bases removed from V and 0 bases from J, the gap between germline ends came to 14 bases. CDR1 is LNHNV, CDR2 YYDKDF, per germline (reference sequence). CDR3 sequence: CATLTSLSSYNEQFF. The CDR3 DNA follows: TGTGCCACCTTGACATCGCTGAGCTCCTACAATGAGCAGTTCTTC. The full variable domain, in which reference TRBV15 and TRBJ2-1 provide the parts outside the CDR3, is DAMVIQNPRYQVTQFGKPVTLSCSQTLNHNVMYWYQQKSSQAPKLLFHYYDKDFNNEADTPDNFQSRRPNTSFCFLDIRSPGLGDTAMYLCATLTSLSSYNEQFFGPGTRLTVL.

This clone was seen once. The V and J genes are TRBV5-1 and TRBJ1-1; the D gene is possibly TRBD1 (5 bases). V lost 0 bases and J 1 base, leaving 10 bases between the germline ends. Germline lookup yields CDR1 SGHRS and CDR2 YFSETQ. The CDR3 is made up of 15 amino acids. The CDR3: CASSLEGQSNTEAFF. The CDR3 bases are TGCGCCAGCAGCTTGGAGGGGCAGTCGAACACTGAAGCTTTCTTT.

The chain links TRBV4-1 to TRBJ2-5; D is unclear. Per germline, CDR1 MGHRA and CDR2 YSYEKL. The CDR3 totals 16 residues. The ends were cut back, 0 bases at V and 1 base at J, with 12 bases in the middle. The CDR3 nucleotides read TGCGCCAGCAGCCAAGATCCAATTGGGTCCCAAGAGACCCAGTACTTC. Translated: CASSQDPIGSQETQYF.

The chain carries TRBV10-3 and TRBJ2-3, with D uncertain. CDR3 length: 14 residues. CDR1 and CDR2 from the germline V gene are ENHRY and SYGVKD. The V gene lost 6 bases and the J gene lost 1 base, with 11 bases spanning the gap. CDR3 residues: CAISSFLGTDTQYF. The CDR3 DNA reads as TGTGCCATCAGCTCCTTTCTAGGCACAGATACGCAGTATTTT.